The next 18 T cell receptor beta chains were all read from a single sample in a study of shared clonotypes between healthy human individuals (TCRdb year 2020). To prepare the library, the immunoSEQ multiplex PCR assay was applied. In its TCRdb copy, this immuneACCESS table keeps in-frame sequences only and misses some clones. Where compared with another copy, unresolved V genes explain less than half of these, and the others have no known cause. The sample table holds about 700,000 clones, of which approximately 79% were seen once. The ten largest clonotypes hold roughly 1.7% of the sample. The sample was memory CD4+ T cells sorted from blood. The meaning of the sample's cell subset or site label: CD45RA-negative fraction. These receptors all stem from a woman aged 30 to 39 in good health.

This chain links TRBV7-2 with TRBJ2-1; possibly TRBD2 for D (6 bases). Germline V CDR1 and CDR2: SGHTA, FQGNSA. CDR3 size: 13 residues. V was shortened by 9 bases and J by 5 bases, with 14 bases between the two germline ends. In DNA form, the CDR3 reads TGTGCCAGGGGGGACGGGAGACACAATGAGCAGTTCTTC. Protein product: CARGDGRHNEQFF. The variable domain in full, with the rest retrieved from reference TRBV7-2 and TRBJ2-1, is GAGVSQSPSNKVTEKGKDVELRCDPISGHTALYWYRQSLGQGLEFLIYFQGNSAPDKSGLPSDRFSAERTGGSVSTLTIQRTQQEDSAVYLCARGDGRHNEQFFGPGTRLTVL.

This clone was seen once. CDR3 DNA: TGTGCCAGCAGTTTATGGTCCAGGGACCACTACGAGCAGTACTTC. Its translation: CASSLWSRDHYEQYF. This sequence joins TRBV28 and TRBJ2-7; D assignment may be TRBD1 or TRBD2 (5 bases each). The ends were cut back, 0 bases at V and 3 bases at J, with 12 bases in the middle. The CDR3 has 15 residues. Germline V gene sequence: CDR1 MDHEN, CDR2 SYDVKM.

This clone was seen just once. This chain joins TRBV5-4 and TRBJ2-5; maybe TRBD1 (6 bases). Trimming cost V 4 bases and J 1 base, with 8 bases left between them. From germline, CDR1 is SGHNT and CDR2 YYREEE (reference sequence). The CDR3 runs 13 residues. The CDR3 bases are TGTGCCAGCAGCACGACAGGCCAAGAGACCCAGTACTTC. Translating it yields CASSTTGQETQYF.

The chain joins TRBV19 to TRBJ2-7; D may be TRBD1 (5 bases). Germline V gene sequence: CDR1 LNHDA, CDR2 SQIVND (reference sequence). The CDR3 covers 15 residues. V shed 3 bases and J shed 4 bases, with 16 bases lying between them. CDR3 nucleotide sequence: TGTGCCAGTAGTATGATGCAGGGATCGTCTTACGAGCAGTACTTC. The encoded protein is CASSMMQGSSYEQYF.

The chain uses TRBV19 and TRBJ2-6; TRBD2 is a possible D gene (6 bases). This CDR3 spans 18 amino acids. Germline V lookup: CDR1 LNHDA, CDR2 SQIVND (reference sequence). Trimming shortened V by 9 bases and J by 0 bases, and 21 bases separated the two germline ends. DNA for the CDR3: TGTGCCAGACTTCGCGGTGGGAGGACTTACTCTGGGGCCAACGTCCTGACTTTC. This sequence encodes CARLRGGRTYSGANVLTF.

With respect to this clone: Other DNA sequences in the same sample also yield this CDR3. The V call is TRBV28, the J call TRBJ1-3; D is unclear. Germline assignment: CDR1 MDHEN and CDR2 SYDVKM. V dropped 2 bases and J dropped 2 bases, with 1 base sitting between them. This CDR3 is built from 12 residues. As DNA, the CDR3 is TGTGCCAGCAGTTTAACTGGAAACACCATATATTTT. It specifies CASSLTGNTIYF.

The chain is built from TRBV2 and TRBJ1-5; D ambiguous. Trimming removed 4 bases from V and 1 base from J, with 14 bases in between. This CDR3 contains 16 residues. CDR1 and CDR2 (germline): SNHLY, FYNNEI. The CDR3 loop reads CASSGILGRSNQPQHF. The CDR3 DNA follows: TGTGCCAGCAGTGGGATCCTCGGGCGAAGCAATCAGCCCCAGCATTTT.

This clone came up a few times. The chain employs TRBV19 and TRBJ1-1, with D possibly being TRBD1 (5 bases). CDR1 is LNHDA, CDR2 SQIVND, per germline (reference sequence). The ends were cut back, 3 bases at V and 6 bases at J, with 14 bases in the middle. CDR3 size: 14 residues. CDR3 region: CASSIKGRAAEAFF. As DNA, the CDR3 is TGTGCCAGTAGTATTAAAGGCAGGGCCGCTGAAGCTTTCTTT.

The V call is TRBV28, the J call TRBJ2-7, with 10 bases that match TRBD2. The V gene end was trimmed by 6 bases and the J gene end by 2 bases; junction bases not matched to a gene: 7. The V gene's germline CDR1 is MDHEN and CDR2 SYDVKM. The CDR3 covers 15 residues. The CDR3 sequence is CASSRGGLATYEQYF. DNA of the CDR3: TGTGCCAGCAGCCGGGGGGGACTAGCGACCTACGAGCAGTACTTC.

This chain links TRBV5-4 with TRBJ2-3; 9 bases are shared with TRBD2. Germline CDR1 and CDR2: SGHNT and YYREEE (reference sequence). With V trimmed by 1 base and J by 6 bases, 9 bases remained unmatched. The CDR3 runs 16 residues. The CDR3 DNA reads TGTGCCAGCAGCTTGAATGAAGTAGCGGGAGCGGATACGCAGTATTTT. It translates to CASSLNEVAGADTQYF.

The chain carries TRBV5-4 and TRBJ1-2, with a weak D call TRBD1 (6 bases). This CDR3 is 14 amino acids long. Trimming took 0 bases from V and 6 from J, leaving 12 bases between them. Germline CDR1 is SGHNT and CDR2 is YYREEE (reference sequence). The CDR3 protein is CASSLVGTPHGYTF. In DNA, the CDR3 is TGTGCCAGCAGCTTGGTTGGGACACCCCATGGCTACACCTTC. Drawing the rest from reference TRBV5-4 and TRBJ1-2, the complete variable domain is ETGVTQSPTHLIKTRGQQVTLRCSSQSGHNTVSWYQQALGQGPQFIFQYYREEENGRGNFPPRFSGLQFPNYSSELNVNALELDDSALYLCASSLVGTPHGYTFGSGTRLTVV.

The rearrangement joins TRBV19 to TRBJ2-7, with 7 bases identical to TRBD2. Trimming cost V 6 bases and J 0 bases; bases outside gene matches: 11. The CDR3 has 16 amino acids. Germline V gives CDR1 LNHDA, CDR2 SQIVND (reference sequence). CDR3 loop: CASRPTGGSSSYEQYF. Written as DNA, the CDR3 is TGTGCCAGTAGACCCACGGGGGGTTCTAGCTCCTACGAGCAGTACTTC.

DNA of the CDR3: TGTGCCAGTAGTGTTCGGAGGGAGGTGAGAGCTTTCTTT. Its translation is CASSVRREVRAFF. This chain uses TRBV19 with TRBJ1-1; D gene uncertain. CDR1 and CDR2 from the germline V gene are LNHDA and SQIVND (reference sequence). V lost 5 bases, J lost 10 bases, and 17 bases lay in between. This CDR3 has 13 amino acids.

J is TRBJ1-4 and V is TRBV28; the D is unclear. CDR1 is MDHEN, CDR2 SYDVKM, per germline. The CDR3 has 15 amino acids. V was cut by 6 bases and J by 0 bases, with 11 bases left in between. CDR3 bases: TGTGCCAGCAGCTACCCAGGAGCAACTAATGAAAAACTGTTTTTT. Protein product: CASSYPGATNEKLFF.

The chain has TRBV6-1 and TRBJ2-5; TRBD1 or TRBD2 may be the D gene (5 bases each). There are 15 residues in the CDR3. Per germline, CDR1 MNHNS and CDR2 SASEGT. V was clipped by 4 bases and J by 1 base, with 13 bases between them. CDR3 DNA sequence: TGTGCCAGCAGTGTCCCGGGGCTACCCCAAGAGACCCAGTACTTC. Protein product: CASSVPGLPQETQYF.

The gene calls are TRBV19 and TRBJ2-7; 11 bases fit TRBD1. CDR1 is LNHDA and CDR2 is SQIVND in the germline V gene (reference sequence). The CDR3 consists of 13 residues. With V trimmed by 6 bases and J by 5 bases, 3 bases remained unmatched. The CDR3 loop is CASRDRGQDEQYF. DNA of the CDR3: TGTGCCAGTAGGGACAGGGGGCAGGACGAGCAGTACTTC.

The chain recombines TRBV29-1 with TRBJ2-1; TRBD2 aligns across 9 bases. CDR1 and CDR2 from the germline V gene are SQVTM and ANQGSEA. With V trimmed by 6 bases and J by 8 bases, 11 bases remained unmatched. The CDR3 totals 14 residues. In DNA form, the CDR3 reads TGCAGCGTCGAGGCCGGGATAGCGGGAGATGAGCAGTTCTTC. It yields the protein CSVEAGIAGDEQFF.

This chain uses TRBV5-1 with TRBJ2-1; possibly TRBD2 for D (6 bases). There are 15 residues in the CDR3. Germline loops: CDR1 SGHRS, CDR2 YFSETQ. Trimming took off 6 bases at V and 0 bases at J, with 13 bases between the two ends. The CDR3 is CASTTTRSSYNEQFF. DNA for the CDR3: TGCGCCAGCACGACGACTAGGAGCTCCTACAATGAGCAGTTCTTC.